The 7 T cell receptor beta chains below were found in one sample sequenced in a study of identical twins. TCRdb reanalysed the 5' RACE reads using MiXCR and keeps one entry per CDR3 protein. The data contain hundreds of thousands of distinct CDR3 sequences, around 7.6% of them singletons. The same data also contributed to another study, on yellow fever vaccine responses in identical twins.

The sequenced sample was CD8+ T cells sorted from blood. These receptors were collected from a woman younger than 35 in good health.

The table lists this clonotype with many counts. Sequence at one end of the junction differs from germline and may be a read error. The V call is TRBV7-9, the J call TRBJ1-5, with D perhaps TRBD1 (5 bases). The CDR3 is 12 amino acids. The germline gives CDR1 SEHNR, CDR2 FQNEAQ (reference sequence). The CDR3 reads CASSEGTVPPIF. For the CDR3, the DNA is TGTGCCAGCAGCGAAGGGACCGTACCCCCGATTTTT.

This clonotype was observed at least ten times. The V call is TRBV3-1, the J call TRBJ2-3; 13 bases are shared with TRBD2. The CDR3 is 15 amino acids. V lost 6 bases and J lost 8; bases outside the gene matches: 8. Per the germline V gene, CDR1 is LGHDT and CDR2 is YNNKEL (reference sequence). CDR3: CASSPGTSGASTQYF. The CDR3 DNA sequence: TGTGCCAGCAGTCCCGGGACTAGCGGGGCTTCTACGCAGTATTTT.

The rearrangement joins TRBV9 to TRBJ2-3; no reliable D call. With 1 base removed from V and 2 bases from J, the gap between germline ends came to 11 bases. CDR3 size: 15 residues. Looked up from germline, CDR1 is SGDLS and CDR2 is YYNGEE. CDR3 in DNA: TGTGCCAGCAGCGTATCGGCTAGGACCACAGATACGCAGTATTTT. Its protein product is CASSVSARTTDTQYF.

This clonotype was counted between two and nine times. V is TRBV10-3 and J is TRBJ1-6; D gene unclear. CDR3 size: 15 residues. V lost 0 bases to trimming and J lost 6 bases, with 9 bases between them. Germline lookup yields CDR1 ENHRY and CDR2 SYGVKD. CDR3 protein: CAISESLALNSPLHF. CDR3 nucleotides: TGTGCCATCAGTGAGTCGTTGGCCCTTAATTCACCCCTCCACTTT.

V is TRBV7-9 and J is TRBJ2-1; D uncertain. V dropped 5 bases and J dropped 8 bases, with 10 bases sitting between them. The CDR3 totals 12 residues. Germline-derived CDR1 and CDR2 are SEHNR and FQNEAQ (reference sequence). This CDR3 is CASSGTVDEQFF. In nucleotides, the CDR3 is TGTGCCAGCAGCGGCACCGTGGATGAGCAGTTCTTC.

This clonotype was seen ten or more times. V is TRBV6-5 and J is TRBJ2-5; either TRBD1 or TRBD2 may fit D (5 bases each). The CDR3 totals 14 residues. Germline CDR1 and CDR2: MNHEY and SVGAGI. V gave up 2 bases and J gave up 7 bases, with 14 bases separating them. DNA of the CDR3: TGTGCCAGCAGTTACGGCGGACCTGGGGGGACCCAGTACTTC. Translation gives CASSYGGPGGTQYF.

The sample holds many counts of this clonotype. The chain combines TRBV7-9 with TRBJ2-7, with D unresolved. Trimming left V 2 bases short and J 5 bases short, with 7 bases between. This CDR3 is built from 12 residues. CDR1 and CDR2 from the germline V gene are SEHNR and FQNEAQ (reference sequence). The CDR3 nucleotides are TGTGCCAGCAGCTTAAGTCCGAACGAGCAGTACGTC. Protein product: CASSLSPNEQYV.